This is a list of T cell receptor beta chains from one sample in a study of glioma-infiltrating T cells after dendritic cell vaccination. TCRdb's copy holds only in-frame clones and misses some; the assay was immunoSEQ multiplex PCR. Of over 90,000 clones listed, roughly 84% were seen once; the top ten hold 2.5% to 3%. The specimen was blood, collected before dendritic cell vaccination. The receptors come from a human donor with glioblastoma. Both conserved end residues are part of each CDR3. D genes are given only for firm matches. Rows give clone size only sometimes, using once, few, many, or a class for an expanded clone.

J: TRBJ2-1
size: few
V: TRBV5-1
D: TRBD1
DNA: TGCGCCAGCAGCACCGGGACAGCCTACAATGAGCAGTTCTTC
CDR3: CASSTGTAYNEQFF

J: TRBJ2-7
size: NA
V: TRBV4-2
D: TRBD1
DNA: TGTGCCAGCAGCCACCCAGGACAGGGCCTTTCCTCCTCCTACGAGCAGTACTTC
CDR3: CASSHPGQGLSSSYEQYF

J: TRBJ1-4
size: once
V: TRBV7-9
D: TRBD1
DNA: TGTGCCAGCAGCTTAGAAGCAGGGGGCTGGGGAAAACTGTTTTTT
CDR3: CASSLEAGGWGKLFF

J: TRBJ1-2
size: NA
V: TRBV18
D: NA
DNA: TGTGCCAGCTCACCCCCCGGGAGGGAAGGTGGCTACACCTTC
CDR3: CASSPPGREGGYTF

J: TRBJ1-4
size: NA
V: TRBV19
D: NA
DNA: TGTGCCAGTAGCTTTCAGGGGCTGGCTAATGAAAAACTGTTTTTT
CDR3: CASSFQGLANEKLFF

J: TRBJ2-5
size: NA
V: TRBV6-1
D: TRBD2
DNA: TGTGCCAGCATCGACGTAGGACTAGCCAAAGAGACCCAGTACTTC
CDR3: CASIDVGLAKETQYF

J: TRBJ2-2
size: NA
V: TRBV5-3
D: TRBD2
DNA: TGTGCCAGAAGCTCTGGGACTAGCGGGAGCCTCCCAAGGGAGCTGTTTTTT
CDR3: CARSSGTSGSLPRELFF

J: TRBJ2-7
size: NA
V: TRBV2
D: TRBD2
DNA: TGTGCCAGCAGAACTAGCGGCGGCTACGAGCAGTACTTC
CDR3: CASRTSGGYEQYF

J: TRBJ2-3
size: NA
V: TRBV6-1
D: TRBD2
DNA: TGTGCCAGCAGTGAAGACCTAGCGGGGGTGGGCACGCAGTATTTT
CDR3: CASSEDLAGVGTQYF

J: TRBJ2-7
size: NA
V: TRBV19
D: TRBD2
DNA: TGTGCCAGCAGAACCGGGGGGAGCTCCTACGAGCAGTACTTC
CDR3: CASRTGGSSYEQYF

J: TRBJ1-2
size: NA
V: TRBV29-1
D: TRBD1
DNA: TGCAGCGTTGAAAAGGGGGCCGATGGCTACACCTTC
CDR3: CSVEKGADGYTF

J: TRBJ2-5
size: NA
V: TRBV7-2
D: NA
DNA: TGTGCCAGCAGCTTAAACCACTTCCAAGAGACCCAGTACTTC
CDR3: CASSLNHFQETQYF

J: TRBJ1-2
size: NA
V: TRBV6-1
D: TRBD1
DNA: TGTGCCAGCAGCAGGGGACAGGGGGCGAACTATGGCTACACCTTC
CDR3: CASSRGQGANYGYTF

J: TRBJ1-4
size: NA
V: TRBV7-9
D: NA
DNA: TGTGCCAGCAGCCCACCCCGCGGGGGCGGAAATGAAAAACTGTTTTTT
CDR3: CASSPPRGGGNEKLFF

J: TRBJ2-3
size: few
V: TRBV10-3
D: NA
DNA: TGTGCCATCAGTGGGTGGGAGAGTACAGATACGCAGTATTTT
CDR3: CAISGWESTDTQYF

J: TRBJ2-3
size: NA
V: TRBV15
D: NA
DNA: TGTGCCACCAGCAGAGTTCAGCCAGGTACCACAGATACGCAGTATTTT
CDR3: CATSRVQPGTTDTQYF

J: TRBJ1-2
size: NA
V: TRBV6-5
D: NA
DNA: TGTGCCAGCAGTTACTCGGGGGGGGCTGGGAGCTACACCTTC
CDR3: CASSYSGGAGSYTF

J: TRBJ1-2
size: NA
V: TRBV2
D: TRBD1
DNA: TGTGCCAGCAGTGGTCAGGGGGCTTTCAGCTATGGCTACACCTTC
CDR3: CASSGQGAFSYGYTF

J: TRBJ2-1
size: once
V: TRBV18
D: NA
DNA: TGTGCCAGCTCACCAAGGAGCCAGGGTAATGAGCAGTTCTTC
CDR3: CASSPRSQGNEQFF

J: TRBJ1-2
size: NA
V: TRBV7-8
D: TRBD1
DNA: TGTGCCAGCAGCCCAAACAGGGGGACTACCCCTTGGGGCTACACCTTC
CDR3: CASSPNRGTTPWGYTF